Here is one T cell receptor beta chain with its context. RNA transcripts gave rise to amplified TCR beta CDR3 regions. Researchers ran a first-round RT-PCR on the TCR CDR3 using the HTBI primer set. MiXCR was run by TCRdb on the multiplex PCR reads, yielding one entry per CDR3 protein. The data hold a few hundred thousand distinct CDR3 sequences, with around 23% observed a single time. This sample stems from a study of T cells in Graves' hyperthyroidism and ophthalmopathy. V dropped 3 bases and J dropped 1; count of bases not matched to a gene: 2. CDR3 length: 15 amino acids. In germline, CDR1 is ENHRY, CDR2 SYGVKD.

The chain employs TRBV10-3 and TRBJ2-5, with TRBD2 matching over 10 bases. Sample: blood. The TCR comes from a woman in her fifties or sixties with Graves' hyperthyroidism. The CDR3 coding sequence is TGTGCCATCAGTGATGTAGCGGGGGGCCAAGAGACCCAGTACTTC. Its translation is CAISDVAGGQETQYF.